The 21 T cell receptor beta chains in this list originate from one sample, sequenced in a study of T cells in Graves' hyperthyroidism and ophthalmopathy. Amplification of TCR beta CDR3 regions was performed using RNA transcripts as template. An initial round of RT-PCR targeting the TCR CDR3 relied on the HTBI primer set. TCRdb reprocessed the multiplex PCR reads via MiXCR and lists one record per CDR3 protein. This table has over 400,000 distinct CDR3 sequences, roughly 22% appearing once. Sample: blood. The receptor source for this set is an older woman with Graves' ophthalmopathy.

This chain uses TRBV27 with TRBJ1-2; a weak D match, TRBD1 (6 bases). CDR1 is MNHEY and CDR2 is SMNVEV in the germline V gene (reference sequence). There are 14 residues in the CDR3. Deletions cut 5 bases from V and 1 base from J, with 11 bases between. The DNA of the CDR3 is TGTGCCAGCAGTCCCAGGGACATTAACTATGGCTACACCTTC. Amino acids: CASSPRDINYGYTF.

This clonotype was observed at least ten times. The genes are TRBV19 and TRBJ1-1; no clear D. The CDR3 contains 13 residues. Germline lookup yields CDR1 LNHDA and CDR2 SQIVND (reference sequence). Trimming stripped 5 bases from V and 10 bases from J, with 17 bases between. The CDR3 bases are TGTGCCAGTAGTTCCGACGGAGCCAAGGGAGCTTTCTTT. Translating it yields CASSSDGAKGAFF.

This clonotype was counted ten times or more. The DNA of the CDR3 is TGTGCCAGCAGTTTGCGGGAGTCCAGCTACAATGAGCAGTTCTTC. Translating it yields CASSLRESSYNEQFF. The chain links TRBV12-3 or TRBV12-4 to TRBJ2-1, with 7 nucleotides matching TRBD2. V dropped 3 bases and J dropped 3; count of bases not matched to a gene: 5. The CDR3 length is 15 residues.

This clonotype was detected ten times or more. The chain carries TRBV20-1 and TRBJ2-7, with D perhaps matching TRBD1 or TRBD2 (5 bases each). Germline CDR1 DFQATT, CDR2 SNEGSKA (reference sequence). CDR3 length: 17 amino acids. Trimming stripped 6 bases from V and 0 bases from J, with 24 bases between. CDR3: CSAEPGNRGPSSYEQYF. The DNA for the CDR3 is TGCAGTGCCGAACCTGGGAACCGGGGCCCTAGCTCCTACGAGCAGTACTTC.

V gene TRBV6-1 combines with J gene TRBJ2-1, with 13 bases fitting TRBD2. The V and J ends lost 1 base and 10 bases, in that order; junction bases with no gene match: 4. Per germline, CDR1 MNHNS and CDR2 SASEGT. This CDR3 is built from 15 residues. For the CDR3, the DNA is TGTGCCAGCAGTGAAGGGACTAGCGGGAGAGGGGAGCAGTTCTTC. It yields the protein CASSEGTSGRGEQFF.

J is TRBJ2-4 and V is TRBV6-1, with D perhaps TRBD2 (5 bases). This CDR3 comprises 13 residues. V dropped 7 bases and J dropped 4 bases, with 11 bases sitting between them. In germline, CDR1 is MNHNS, CDR2 SASEGT. CDR3 nucleotide sequence: TGTGCCAGCAAGGAAGGAGGAAAAAACATTCAGTACTTC. Its translation: CASKEGGKNIQYF.

The rearrangement uses TRBV9 and TRBJ2-5; the D is unclear. The CDR3 is 12 amino acids. Trimming cost V 1 base and J 4 bases, with 5 bases left between them. The germline V gene has CDR1 SGDLS and CDR2 YYNGEE. CDR3 nucleotide sequence: TGTGCCAGCAGCGTACTAGGAGAGACCCAGTACTTC. Protein sequence: CASSVLGETQYF.

This clonotype was picked up one time. One end of the junction varies from germline; a read error may be responsible. This chain links TRBV5-6 with TRBJ2-2, with 10 bases lining up with TRBD1. The CDR3 has 15 residues. The germline V gene has CDR1 SGHDT and CDR2 YYEEEE. The CDR3 here is CASSLGQGAFGGLFF. The CDR3 coding sequence is TGTGCCAGCAGCTTGGGACAGGGGGCGTTCGGGGGGCTGTTTTTT.

This chain links TRBV12-3 or TRBV12-4 with TRBJ2-3; D perhaps matches TRBD1 (6 bases). V lost 6 bases, J lost 2 bases, and 18 bases lay in between. CDR3 length: 16 residues. As DNA, the CDR3 is TGTGCCAGCAGCCTATCACACAGGGAAACCACAGATACGCAGTATTTT. Amino acids: CASSLSHRETTDTQYF.

This clonotype was detected only a few times. The genes are TRBV18 and TRBJ2-7; D may correspond to TRBD1 or TRBD2 (5 bases each). Germline lookup yields CDR1 KGHSH and CDR2 LQKENI. This CDR3 is built from 14 residues. Trimming removed 2 bases from V and 6 bases from J, with 14 bases in between. CDR3 residues: CASSPAGTEGEQYF. CDR3 bases: TGTGCCAGCTCACCAGCCGGGACCGAGGGCGAGCAGTACTTC.

In regard to this clonotype: This may be a read error, as it is one base from a much larger clone. This chain joins TRBV30 and TRBJ2-2, with D perhaps TRBD2 (5 bases). Germline V gene sequence: CDR1 GTSNPN, CDR2 SVGIG (reference sequence). This CDR3 has 13 residues. CDR3 in amino acids: CVWSVLRDGELFF. The CDR3 nucleotides are TGTGTCTGGAGTGTACTTCGGGACGGGGAGCTGTTTTTT.

This chain connects TRBV14 to TRBJ1-1, with D possibly TRBD1 on 5 matching bases. This CDR3 is 11 amino acids long. In germline, CDR1 is SGHDN, CDR2 FVKESK. With 1 base removed from V and 12 bases from J, the gap between germline ends came to 9 bases. CDR3 protein: CASSQGGETFF. CDR3 DNA sequence: TGTGCCAGCAGCCAAGGGGGCGAGACTTTCTTT.

The chain uses TRBV7-2 and TRBJ2-2; 7 nucleotides match TRBD2. Germline-derived CDR1 and CDR2 are SGHTA and FQGNSA. The CDR3 spans 13 residues. The chain's CDR3 is CAGRGANTGELFF. The CDR3 nucleotides are TGTGCTGGGAGGGGTGCGAACACCGGGGAGCTGTTTTTT.

This clonotype was counted at least ten times. The chain joins TRBV28 to TRBJ2-1, with a weak D call TRBD2 (6 bases). V was trimmed by 10 bases and J by 10 bases, leaving 20 bases between them. The CDR3 has 13 residues. The V gene's germline CDR1 is MDHEN and CDR2 SYDVKM. CDR3 DNA: TGTGCCAACCGTCAGAGCGGGTCAGGGGAGCAGTTCTTC. It codes for CANRQSGSGEQFF.

This clonotype was detected a few times. This chain uses TRBV30 with TRBJ1-5, with a tentative D call TRBD1 (6 bases). Germline values: CDR1 GTSNPN, CDR2 SVGIG (reference sequence). CDR3 size: 15 residues. Trimming removed 4 bases at V and 0 bases at J, with 13 bases between. The DNA for the CDR3 is TGTGCCTGGACAGCGCAGGGGTTTAGCAATCAGCCCCAGCATTTT. This translates into CAWTAQGFSNQPQHF.

In regard to this clonotype: It may be a read error: a sequence one base away is much more abundant. V usage is TRBV2 and J usage is TRBJ2-7, with 12 bases matching TRBD2. V shed 5 bases, J shed 6 bases, and the junction held 5 bases outside the gene matches. Germline assignment: CDR1 SNHLY and CDR2 FYNNEI. The CDR3 runs 14 residues. The CDR3 here is CASSMGLAGPEQYF. In DNA, the CDR3 is TGTGCCAGCAGTATGGGACTAGCGGGTCCCGAGCAGTACTTC.

V is TRBV30 and J is TRBJ1-2, with 7 nucleotides matching TRBD1. This CDR3 contains 19 residues. Germline CDR1 reads GTSNPN; CDR2 reads SVGIG (reference sequence). The V segment lost 0 bases and the J segment 4 bases; nucleotides outside the gene matches: 20. The CDR3, as DNA: TGTGCCTGGAGTGTACCAGTGACAGGGACCCTTTTTAGGATCTATGGCTACACCTTC. As protein: CAWSVPVTGTLFRIYGYTF.

The sample holds one count of this clonotype. The rearrangement uses TRBV4-2 and TRBJ1-1; no firm D call. The V end was cut by 1 base, the J end by 1 base, with 10 bases between. The V gene's germline CDR1 is LGHNA and CDR2 YNFKEQ. CDR3 length equals 15 residues. The DNA for the CDR3 is TGTGCCAGCAGCCAAGTGGAGGGAGGGAACACTGAAGCTTTCTTT. This sequence encodes CASSQVEGGNTEAFF.

This clonotype was seen at least ten times. CDR3 bases: TGTGCCAGCAATTCCTTGGACGGTGAAAAACTGTTTTTT. Translating gives CASNSLDGEKLFF. The V gene is TRBV28, the J gene TRBJ1-4; no definite D call. Germline CDR1 reads MDHEN; CDR2 reads SYDVKM. This CDR3 spans 13 amino acids. V gave up 7 bases and J gave up 7 bases, with 13 bases separating them.

This clonotype has just a few counts. The chain employs TRBV20-1 and TRBJ2-2; the D gene is possibly TRBD2 (6 bases). From germline, CDR1 is DFQATT and CDR2 SNEGSKA (reference sequence). Between the trimmed V and J ends, which lost 1 base and 4 bases, there was a span of 13 bases. The CDR3 totals 15 residues. CDR3 coding DNA: TGCAGTGCTAGAGGAGGAGGGGTCGGCACCGGGGAGCTGTTTTTT. Translation gives CSARGGGVGTGELFF.

Worth noting for this clonotype: A much larger clone sits a single nucleotide away, making a read error possible. This chain uses TRBV28 with TRBJ2-7; TRBD1 matches 10 bases. CDR3 length equals 14 residues. The V gene end was trimmed by 6 bases and the J gene end by 7 bases; junction bases not matched to a gene: 9. Per the germline V gene, CDR1 is MDHEN and CDR2 is SYDVKM. CDR3 bases: TGTGCCAGCAGAATGACAGGGGGCACGGGGGAGCAGTACTTC. Translated: CASRMTGGTGEQYF.